A single sample is the source of the 4 T cell receptor beta chains below, sequenced in a study of blood T cells in healthy people across ages. A second PCR, run for roughly 7 to 11 cycles, used a sample-barcoded 5' primer plus a J-beta primer mix. TCRdb re-analysed the 5' RACE reads in MiXCR, keeping a single row per CDR3 protein. Of about 780,000 distinct CDR3 sequences in the sample, under 80% were seen once. The sample taken for sequencing was blood. These receptors were obtained from a man aged 25 to 40 in good health.

The chain has TRBV9 and TRBJ2-6; 7 nucleotides align to TRBD1. The length of the CDR3 is 17 residues. After removal of 3 bases from V and 0 bases from J, the junction contained 6 bases not matched to a gene. Germline CDR1 is SGDLS and CDR2 is YYNGEE. The CDR3 is CASSATGLVSGANVLTF. The DNA for the CDR3 is TGTGCCAGCAGCGCGACAGGGCTAGTCTCTGGGGCCAACGTCCTGACTTTC.

The chain couples TRBV12-3 or TRBV12-4 to TRBJ2-1; D remains unclear. V lost 1 base to trimming and J lost 13 bases, with 17 bases between them. The CDR3 covers 14 residues. DNA of the CDR3: TGTGCCAGCAGTTTAGTCCCCCAGGCGGAGACCCAGTTCTTC. Translated, it gives CASSLVPQAETQFF.

This sequence joins TRBV7-3 and TRBJ1-2; D is ambiguous. CDR3 length: 11 amino acids. Deletions cut 9 bases from V and 1 base from J, with 6 bases between. Germline CDR1 is SGHTA and CDR2 is FQGTGA. CDR3 coding DNA: TGTGCCAGGCTCCTTAACTATGGCTACACCTTC. Amino acids: CARLLNYGYTF.

The chain employs TRBV4-2 and TRBJ2-3, with TRBD2 as a possible D gene (6 bases). Trimming removed 3 bases at V and 2 bases at J, with 15 bases between. Germline V CDR1 and CDR2: LGHNA, YNFKEQ. The CDR3 is 16 amino acids. CDR3 coding DNA: TGTGCCAGCAGCCAGTACCTTAGCGGACCCACAGATACGCAGTATTTT. Encoded protein: CASSQYLSGPTDTQYF.